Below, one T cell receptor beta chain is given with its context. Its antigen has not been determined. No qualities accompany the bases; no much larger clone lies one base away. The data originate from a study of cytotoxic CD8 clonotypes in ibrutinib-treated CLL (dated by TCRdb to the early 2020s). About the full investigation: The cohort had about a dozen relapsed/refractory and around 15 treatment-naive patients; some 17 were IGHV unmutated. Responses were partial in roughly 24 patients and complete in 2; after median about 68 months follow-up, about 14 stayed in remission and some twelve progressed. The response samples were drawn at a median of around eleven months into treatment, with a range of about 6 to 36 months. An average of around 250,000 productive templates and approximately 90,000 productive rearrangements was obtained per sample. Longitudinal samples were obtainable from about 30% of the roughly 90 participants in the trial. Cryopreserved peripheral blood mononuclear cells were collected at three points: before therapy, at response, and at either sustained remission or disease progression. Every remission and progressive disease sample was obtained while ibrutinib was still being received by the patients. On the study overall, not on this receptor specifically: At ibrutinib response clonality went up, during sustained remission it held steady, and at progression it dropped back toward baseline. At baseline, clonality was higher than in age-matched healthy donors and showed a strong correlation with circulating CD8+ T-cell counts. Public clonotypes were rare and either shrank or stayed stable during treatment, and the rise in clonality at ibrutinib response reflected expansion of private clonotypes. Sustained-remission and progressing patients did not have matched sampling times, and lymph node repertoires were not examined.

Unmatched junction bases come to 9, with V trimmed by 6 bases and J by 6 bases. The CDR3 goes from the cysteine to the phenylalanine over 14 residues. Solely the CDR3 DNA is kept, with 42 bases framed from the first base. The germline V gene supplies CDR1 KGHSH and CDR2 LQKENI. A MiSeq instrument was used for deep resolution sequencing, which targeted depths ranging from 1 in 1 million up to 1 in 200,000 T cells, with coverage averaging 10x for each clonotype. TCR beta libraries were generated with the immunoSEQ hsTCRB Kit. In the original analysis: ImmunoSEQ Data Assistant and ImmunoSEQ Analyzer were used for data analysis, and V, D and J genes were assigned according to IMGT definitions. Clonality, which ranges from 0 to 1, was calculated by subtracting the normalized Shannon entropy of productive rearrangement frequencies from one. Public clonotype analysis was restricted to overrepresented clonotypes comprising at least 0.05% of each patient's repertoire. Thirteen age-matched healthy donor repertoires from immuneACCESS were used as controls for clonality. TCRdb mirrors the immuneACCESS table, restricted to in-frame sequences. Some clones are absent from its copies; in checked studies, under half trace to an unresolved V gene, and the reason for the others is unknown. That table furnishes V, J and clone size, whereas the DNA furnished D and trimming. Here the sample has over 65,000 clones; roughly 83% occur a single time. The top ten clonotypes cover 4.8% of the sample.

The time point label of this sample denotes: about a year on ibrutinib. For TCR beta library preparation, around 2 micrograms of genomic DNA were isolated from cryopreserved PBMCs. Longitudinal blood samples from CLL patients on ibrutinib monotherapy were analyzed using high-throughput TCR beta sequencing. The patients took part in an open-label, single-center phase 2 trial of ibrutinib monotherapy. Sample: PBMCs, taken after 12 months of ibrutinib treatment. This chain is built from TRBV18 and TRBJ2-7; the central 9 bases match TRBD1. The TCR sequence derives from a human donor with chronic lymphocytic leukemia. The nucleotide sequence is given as TGTGCCAGCTCCACAGGGGGCTTTTCCCGCGAGCAGTACTTC. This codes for CASSTGGFSREQYF.